The sequence of this TCR beta chain was determined in a study of T-cell memory formation after mild COVID-19. This CDR3 contains 15 residues. The V gene end was trimmed by 0 bases and the J gene end by 4 bases; junction bases not matched to a gene: 0. Germline-derived CDR1 and CDR2 are LGHNA and YNFKEQ. TCRdb re-called the 5' RACE reads through MiXCR, storing one row per CDR3 protein. Of fewer than 500,000 distinct CDR3 sequences listed, roughly 25% are singletons. The sequence was collected from an adult woman who had mild COVID-19 (a few samples of this study predate the infection). Cell type and time point are not known. Source material: PBMCs or a T cell subset sorted from them (not recorded which). The V call is TRBV4-2, the J call TRBJ2-1; 10 positions agree with TRBD2. CDR3 residues: CASSQELAGYNEQFF. In DNA form, the CDR3 reads TGTGCCAGCAGCCAAGAACTAGCGGGGTACAATGAGCAGTTCTTC.